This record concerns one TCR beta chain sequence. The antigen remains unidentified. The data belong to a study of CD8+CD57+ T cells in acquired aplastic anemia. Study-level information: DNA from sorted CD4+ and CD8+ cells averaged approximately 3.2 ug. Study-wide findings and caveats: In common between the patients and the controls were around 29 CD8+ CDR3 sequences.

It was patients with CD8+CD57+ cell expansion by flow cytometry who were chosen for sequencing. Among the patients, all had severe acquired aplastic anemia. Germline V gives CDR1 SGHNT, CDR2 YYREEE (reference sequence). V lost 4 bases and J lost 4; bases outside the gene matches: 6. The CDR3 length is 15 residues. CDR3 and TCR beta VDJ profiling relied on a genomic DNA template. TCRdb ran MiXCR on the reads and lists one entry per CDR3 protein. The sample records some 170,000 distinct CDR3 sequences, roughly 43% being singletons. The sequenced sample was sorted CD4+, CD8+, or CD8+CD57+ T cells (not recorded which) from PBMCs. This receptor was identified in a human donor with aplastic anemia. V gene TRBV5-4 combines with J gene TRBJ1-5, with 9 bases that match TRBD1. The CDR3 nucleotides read TGTGCCAGCAGCCACCGGGACAGGGATAATCAGCCCCAGCATTTT. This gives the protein CASSHRDRDNQPQHF.